The rows below give T cell receptor beta chains drawn from one sample of a study of blood T cell repertoires in COVID-19. The table came from immunoSEQ multiplex PCR; TCRdb's copy has only in-frame clones and leaves some out. Of around 170,000 clones listed, around nine tenths are singletons. The sequenced sample consisted of peripheral blood. Source of these receptors: a man between 60 and 75 years old with COVID-19, enrolled during active disease. Both conserved end residues are part of each CDR3. The D gene is left open where the match is weak. Only some rows state a clone size, as once, few, many or a class for expanded clones.

clone_size d_call j_call v_call cdr3_nt cdr3_aa
NA NA TRBJ1-4 TRBV11-2 TGTGCCAGCAGCTTAGATGGGACTATGGAAAAACTGTTTTTT CASSLDGTMEKLFF
NA TRBD2 TRBJ2-6 TRBV6-6 TGTGCCAGCACCTCAGCGGGAGGTGGGGCCAACGTCCTGACTTTC CASTSAGGGANVLTF
few NA TRBJ1-2 TRBV10-3 TGTGCCACCACAACGTCGGGGTTGAGCTATGGCTACACCTTC CATTTSGLSYGYTF
NA NA TRBJ1-6 TRBV6-4 TGTGCCAGCAGTGATTTTCAGGGAAAATCACCCCTCCACTTT CASSDFQGKSPLHF
NA NA TRBJ1-5 TRBV12-3/TRBV12-4 TGTGCCAGCAGTCCCCCGGGGTCGGGGCCCCAGCATTTT CASSPPGSGPQHF
NA TRBD2 TRBJ2-1 TRBV18 TGTGCCAGCTCAAGGACTAGCGGGTCTTACTCCTACAATGAGCAGTTCTTC CASSRTSGSYSYNEQFF
NA TRBD1 TRBJ1-2 TRBV11-2 TGTGCCAGCAGCCCCGGACAGGGGTTCGGAGGCTACACCTTC CASSPGQGFGGYTF
NA TRBD1 TRBJ2-2 TRBV19 TGTGCCAGTAGCCAAGAGGACAGGGTAACCGGGGAGCTGTTTTTT CASSQEDRVTGELFF
NA NA TRBJ1-4 TRBV7-2 TGTGCCAGCAGCCCAGCGCGGGGTGAAAAACTGTTTTTT CASSPARGEKLFF
NA TRBD1 TRBJ1-2 TRBV7-3 TGTGCCAGCAGCTCCGGGGACAGGGCCAACTATGGCTACACCTTC CASSSGDRANYGYTF
NA TRBD1 TRBJ2-5 TRBV27 TGTGCCAGCAGTATGAGGGGGCCCGAGACCCAGTACTTC CASSMRGPETQYF
NA NA TRBJ2-2 TRBV3-1/TRBV3-2 TGTGCCAGCAGCCAAGAACAGCACACCGGGGAGCTGTTTTTT CASSQEQHTGELFF
NA TRBD1 TRBJ1-2 TRBV11-2 TGTGCCAGCAGCACGGGACAGGGGGGCTATGGCTACACCTTC CASSTGQGGYGYTF
NA TRBD1 TRBJ1-1 TRBV27 TGTGCCAGCAGCGACAGGGGGAACACTGAAGCTTTCTTT CASSDRGNTEAFF
NA NA TRBJ1-1 TRBV11-2 TGTGCCAGCAGCGTAGGGGGGGTCGGCACTGAAGCTTTCTTT CASSVGGVGTEAFF
NA NA TRBJ2-5 TRBV5-5 TGTGCCAGCAGCTCCAACGGGGGAGAGACCCAGTACTTC CASSSNGGETQYF
NA TRBD1 TRBJ1-4 TRBV19 TGTGCCAGTAGTATAGCACAGGGGGCGGAAAAACTGTTTTTT CASSIAQGAEKLFF
NA NA TRBJ1-3 TRBV30 TGTGCCTGGACTGCAGTCGGGGTCGGAAACACCATATATTTT CAWTAVGVGNTIYF
NA NA TRBJ2-7 TRBV5-4 TGTGCCAGCAGCCAACAGGACGGAAACTACGAGCAGTACTTC CASSQQDGNYEQYF
NA NA TRBJ1-3 TRBV6-6 TGTGCCAGCAGTCTTTTACCGGACAGTCCCTCTGGAAACACCATATATTTT CASSLLPDSPSGNTIYF
NA NA TRBJ1-1 TRBV7-8 TGTGCCAGCAGCTTAGTGGCAGGGGTGAACACTGAAGCTTTCTTT CASSLVAGVNTEAFF
NA TRBD2 TRBJ2-1 TRBV10-3 TGTGCCATCAGTGATAGCGGGGCTTCCTACAATGAGCAGTTCTTC CAISDSGASYNEQFF
NA NA TRBJ1-1 TRBV30 TGTGCCTGGAGGGTAGCTAGGTTCACTGAAGCTTTCTTT CAWRVARFTEAFF
few NA TRBJ2-6 TRBV6-2/TRBV6-3 TGTGCCAGCAGCCCTTGGGGACTCGGCTCTGGGGCCAACGTCCTGACTTTC CASSPWGLGSGANVLTF
NA NA TRBJ1-3 TRBV4-3 TGCGCCAGCAGCCAAGCGGCAGGGTCACCTGGAAACACCATATATTTT CASSQAAGSPGNTIYF
NA NA TRBJ1-6 TRBV28 TGTGCCAGCAGTACCGCGGGGGGGGGAGCCAGTTCACCCCTCCACTTT CASSTAGGGASSPLHF
once TRBD2 TRBJ2-1 TRBV28 TGTGCCAGCAGCCCACCGGGACTAGTGTTCAATGAGCAGTTCTTC CASSPPGLVFNEQFF
NA TRBD1 TRBJ1-4 TRBV11-2 TGTGCCAGCAGCTCCGCCACCGGGACAGGGGGGGAAAAACTGTTTTTT CASSSATGTGGEKLFF
NA NA TRBJ1-2 TRBV14 TGTGCCAGCAGCCAAGTGACGTCTCGAGGTGATGGCTACACCTTC CASSQVTSRGDGYTF
NA TRBD1 TRBJ2-2 TRBV2 TGTGCCAGCAGGACTGCCGGGACAGCGAACACCGGGGAGCTGTTTTTT CASRTAGTANTGELFF
NA NA TRBJ1-1 TRBV10-3 TGTGCCATCAGTGAACAGGTGCGGCGTGGAGAAGCTTTCTTT CAISEQVRRGEAFF
once NA TRBJ2-5 TRBV19 TGTGCCAGTAGTAACAGGGCGTGGGAGACCCAGTACTTC CASSNRAWETQYF
NA NA TRBJ2-5 TRBV7-8 TGTGCCAGCAGCCTCCGGGACTCTCCCATAACCCAGTACTTC CASSLRDSPITQYF
NA TRBD2 TRBJ2-5 TRBV9 TGTGCCAGCAGCGTTCATAATAGCGGGAGCGGGGAGACCCAGTACTTC CASSVHNSGSGETQYF
NA TRBD1 TRBJ1-2 TRBV6-5 TGTGCCAGCAGTTACCGTCGAACAGGGGGAGGGTATGGCTACACCTTC CASSYRRTGGGYGYTF
NA TRBD2 TRBJ2-7 TRBV4-1 TGCGCCAGCAGCCAAGAGGGACTAGCGGGCGAAATTTACGAGCAGTACTTC CASSQEGLAGEIYEQYF
NA NA TRBJ2-2 TRBV24-1 TGTGCCACCAGTGATCCCCGGGTCTCAACCGGGGAGCTGTTTTTT CATSDPRVSTGELFF